The sequence of this T cell receptor beta chain was determined in a study of T cell responses to AZD1222 COVID-19 vaccine. Clones were read by immunoSEQ multiplex PCR, and TCRdb kept only the in-frame ones, dropping some. The table has fewer than 200,000 clones, about 88% seen once. A note on this clone: Its antigen is undetermined.

The study's findings and limits: Baseline antibody screening turned up just 6 or 7 seropositive AZD1222 recipients. After the peak T cell response, and only then, were repertoires sampled. The study found Spike-specific TCR breadth and depth rose after two AZD1222 doses. As reported, nearly half of all spike-specific TCRs target variant regions that are unmutated.

The V and J ends lost 5 bases and 8 bases, in that order; junction bases with no gene match: 6. The CDR3 sequence is 14 residues long. Germline lookup yields CDR1 SGHNT and CDR2 YENEEA. The source was peripheral blood, collected on day 0 of AZD1222 vaccination. The sequence was collected from an adult in good health. The V gene is TRBV11-3, the J gene TRBJ2-1; the match to TRBD1 covers 10 bases. The CDR3 loop is CASSRGQGEDEQFF. CDR3 coding DNA: TGTGCCAGCAGCCGTGGACAGGGGGAGGATGAGCAGTTCTTC.